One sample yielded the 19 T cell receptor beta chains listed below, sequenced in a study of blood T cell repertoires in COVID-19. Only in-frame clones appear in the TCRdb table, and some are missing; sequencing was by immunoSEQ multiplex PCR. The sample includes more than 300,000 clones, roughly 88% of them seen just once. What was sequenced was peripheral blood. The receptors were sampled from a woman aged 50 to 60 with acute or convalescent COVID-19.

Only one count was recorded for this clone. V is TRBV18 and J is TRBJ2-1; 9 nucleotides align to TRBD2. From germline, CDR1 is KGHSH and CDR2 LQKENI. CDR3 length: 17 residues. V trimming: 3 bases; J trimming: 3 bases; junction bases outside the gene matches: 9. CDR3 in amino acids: CASSPALAGRGYNEQFF. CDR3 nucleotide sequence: TGTGCCAGCTCACCCGCACTAGCGGGTAGAGGCTACAATGAGCAGTTCTTC. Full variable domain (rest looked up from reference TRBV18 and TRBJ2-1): NAGVMQNPRHLVRRRGQEARLRCSPMKGHSHVYWYRQLPEEGLKFMVYLQKENIIDESGMPKERFSAEFPKEGPSILRIQQVVRGDSAAYFCASSPALAGRGYNEQFFGPGTRLTVL.

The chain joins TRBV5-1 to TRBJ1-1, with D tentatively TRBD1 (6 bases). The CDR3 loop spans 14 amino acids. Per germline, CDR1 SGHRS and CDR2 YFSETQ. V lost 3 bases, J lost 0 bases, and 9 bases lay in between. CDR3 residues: CASSSTGMNTEAFF. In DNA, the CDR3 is TGCGCCAGCAGCTCGACAGGAATGAACACTGAAGCTTTCTTT.

In DNA form, the CDR3 reads TGCGCCAGCAGCTTGCAGGGACAGGGGGCATATGGCTACACCTTC. Its translation is CASSLQGQGAYGYTF. The rearrangement uses TRBV5-1 and TRBJ1-2; 12 bases are a match to TRBD1. The length of the CDR3 is 15 residues. Germline V gene data show CDR1 as SGHRS and CDR2 as YFSETQ. Trimming cost V 1 base and J 5 bases; bases outside gene matches: 3. Full variable domain (remainder filled in from reference TRBV5-1 and TRBJ1-2): KAGVTQTPRYLIKTRGQQVTLSCSPISGHRSVSWYQQTPGQGLQFLFEYFSETQRNKGNFPGRFSGRQFSNSRSEMNVSTLELGDSALYLCASSLQGQGAYGYTFGSGTRLTVV.

CDR3 nucleotides: TGTGCCAGCACCCGAGGGGTGTCCGGGACAGCCCTCACAGATACGCAGTATTTT. Its protein is CASTRGVSGTALTDTQYF. The gene calls are TRBV5-4 and TRBJ2-3, with 7 positions matching TRBD1. Germline trimming cut 6 bases from V and 2 bases from J; bases unmatched to any gene: 18. CDR1 SGHNT and CDR2 YYREEE come from the germline V gene (reference sequence). The CDR3 is made up of 18 amino acids.

The CDR3 protein is CASSHPGYYEQYF. As DNA, the CDR3 is TGTGCCAGCAGCCACCCGGGTTACTACGAGCAGTACTTC. The J gene is TRBJ2-7, the V gene TRBV4-2, with no clear D. The CDR3 extends over 13 amino acids. Trimming removed 3 bases from V and 3 bases from J, with 9 bases in between. Germline CDR1 reads LGHNA; CDR2 reads YNFKEQ.

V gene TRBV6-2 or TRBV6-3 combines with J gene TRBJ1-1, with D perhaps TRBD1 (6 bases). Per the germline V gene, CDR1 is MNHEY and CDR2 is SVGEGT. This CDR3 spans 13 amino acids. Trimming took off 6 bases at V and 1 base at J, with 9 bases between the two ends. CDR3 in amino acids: CASSWGQNTEAFF. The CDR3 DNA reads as TGTGCCAGCAGCTGGGGACAGAACACTGAAGCTTTCTTT.

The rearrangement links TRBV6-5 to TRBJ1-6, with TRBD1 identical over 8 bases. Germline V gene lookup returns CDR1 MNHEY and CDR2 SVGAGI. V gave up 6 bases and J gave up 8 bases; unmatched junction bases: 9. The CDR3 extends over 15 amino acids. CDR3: CASRYRQGRDSPLHF. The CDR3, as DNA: TGTGCCAGCAGATACCGACAGGGGAGGGATTCACCCCTCCACTTT.

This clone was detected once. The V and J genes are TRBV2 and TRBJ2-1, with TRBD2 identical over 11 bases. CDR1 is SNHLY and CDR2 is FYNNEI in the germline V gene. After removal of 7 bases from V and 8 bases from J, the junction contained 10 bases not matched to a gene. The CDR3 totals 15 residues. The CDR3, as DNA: TGTGCCAGCACTCAACTAGCGGGAGTTTCCGATGAGCAGTTCTTC. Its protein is CASTQLAGVSDEQFF.

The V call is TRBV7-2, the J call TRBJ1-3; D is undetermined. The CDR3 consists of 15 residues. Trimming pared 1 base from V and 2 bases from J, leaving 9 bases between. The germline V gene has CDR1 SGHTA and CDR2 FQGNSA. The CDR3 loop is CASSLGGGAGNTIYF. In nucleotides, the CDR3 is TGTGCCAGCAGCTTAGGTGGCGGGGCTGGAAACACCATATATTTT. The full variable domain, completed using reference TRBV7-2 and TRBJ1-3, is GAGVSQSPSNKVTEKGKDVELRCDPISGHTALYWYRQSLGQGLEFLIYFQGNSAPDKSGLPSDRFSAERTGGSVSTLTIQRTQQEDSAVYLCASSLGGGAGNTIYFGEGSWLTVV.

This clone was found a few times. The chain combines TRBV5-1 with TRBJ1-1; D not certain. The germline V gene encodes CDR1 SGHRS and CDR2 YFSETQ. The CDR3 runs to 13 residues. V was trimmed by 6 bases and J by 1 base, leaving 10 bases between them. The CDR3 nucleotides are TGCGCCAGCAAAAACAACCCGAACACTGAAGCTTTCTTT. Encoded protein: CASKNNPNTEAFF.

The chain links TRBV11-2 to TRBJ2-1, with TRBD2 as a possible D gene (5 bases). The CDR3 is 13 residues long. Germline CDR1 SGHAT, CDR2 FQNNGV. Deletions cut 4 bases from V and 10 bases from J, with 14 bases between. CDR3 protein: CASSSLPSPEQFF. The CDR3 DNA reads TGTGCCAGCAGCTCGCTACCTAGCCCCGAGCAGTTCTTC.

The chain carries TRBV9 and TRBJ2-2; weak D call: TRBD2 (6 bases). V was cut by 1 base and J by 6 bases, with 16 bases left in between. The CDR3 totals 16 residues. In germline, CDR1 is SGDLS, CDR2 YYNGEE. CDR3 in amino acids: CASSVSRDWRSGELFF. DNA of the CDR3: TGTGCCAGCAGCGTAAGCCGGGACTGGCGTTCCGGGGAGCTGTTTTTT.

The chain's CDR3 is CASSGGTLNTEAFF. The DNA for the CDR3 is TGTGCCAGCAGTGGGGGGACATTGAACACTGAAGCTTTCTTT. The chain uses TRBV2 and TRBJ1-1, with a tentative D call TRBD1 (6 bases). The CDR3 extends over 14 amino acids. Trimming cost V 4 bases and J 0 bases, with 9 bases left between them. Germline CDR1 reads SNHLY; CDR2 reads FYNNEI.

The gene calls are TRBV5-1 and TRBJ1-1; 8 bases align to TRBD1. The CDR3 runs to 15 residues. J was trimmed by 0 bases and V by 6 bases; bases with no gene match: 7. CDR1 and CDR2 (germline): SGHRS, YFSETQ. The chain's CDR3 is CASTPGGRMNTEAFF. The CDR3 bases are TGCGCCAGCACCCCAGGGGGCAGGATGAACACTGAAGCTTTCTTT. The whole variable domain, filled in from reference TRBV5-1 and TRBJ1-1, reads KAGVTQTPRYLIKTRGQQVTLSCSPISGHRSVSWYQQTPGQGLQFLFEYFSETQRNKGNFPGRFSGRQFSNSRSEMNVSTLELGDSALYLCASTPGGRMNTEAFFGQGTRLTVV.

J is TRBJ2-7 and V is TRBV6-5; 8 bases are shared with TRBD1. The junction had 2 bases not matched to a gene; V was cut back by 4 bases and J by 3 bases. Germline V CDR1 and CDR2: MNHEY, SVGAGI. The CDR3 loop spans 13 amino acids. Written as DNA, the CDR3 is TGTGCCAGCAGTTCTGGACAGGGCTACGAGCAGTACTTC. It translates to CASSSGQGYEQYF.

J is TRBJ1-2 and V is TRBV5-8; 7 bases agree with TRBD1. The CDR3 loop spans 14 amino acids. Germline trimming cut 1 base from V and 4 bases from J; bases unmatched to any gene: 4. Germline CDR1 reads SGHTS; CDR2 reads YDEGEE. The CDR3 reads CASSLTRDSYGYTF. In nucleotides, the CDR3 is TGTGCCAGCAGCTTGACCCGGGACAGCTATGGCTACACCTTC.

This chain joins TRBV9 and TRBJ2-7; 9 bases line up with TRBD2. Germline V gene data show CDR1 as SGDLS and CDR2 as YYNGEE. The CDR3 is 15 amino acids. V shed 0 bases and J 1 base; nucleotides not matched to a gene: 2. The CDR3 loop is CASSVGTSVSYEQYF. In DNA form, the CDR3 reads TGTGCCAGCAGCGTAGGGACTAGCGTGTCCTACGAGCAGTACTTC. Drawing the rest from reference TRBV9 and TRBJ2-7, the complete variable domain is DSGVTQTPKHLITATGQRVTLRCSPRSGDLSVYWYQQSLDQGLQFLIQYYNGEERAKGNILERFSAQQFPDLHSELNLSSLELGDSALYFCASSVGTSVSYEQYFGPGTRLTVT.

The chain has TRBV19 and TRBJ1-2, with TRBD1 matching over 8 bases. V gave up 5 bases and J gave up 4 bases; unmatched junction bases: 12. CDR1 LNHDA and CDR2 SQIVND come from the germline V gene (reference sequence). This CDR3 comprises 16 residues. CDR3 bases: TGTGCCAGTAGTCCCCTGGGGACAGGCCTCGGCTATGGCTACACCTTC. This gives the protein CASSPLGTGLGYGYTF.

CDR3 nucleotide sequence: TGTGCCAGCAGACGGAAAAACAGGGGGCGGTCACCCTACGAGCAGTACTTC. Encoded protein: CASRRKNRGRSPYEQYF. This chain connects TRBV2 to TRBJ2-7; 9 bases agree with TRBD1. The germline gives CDR1 SNHLY, CDR2 FYNNEI. The CDR3 is made up of 17 amino acids. The junction had 14 bases not matched to a gene; V was cut back by 6 bases and J by 2 bases. The whole variable domain, filled in from reference TRBV2 and TRBJ2-7, reads EPEVTQTPSHQVTQMGQEVILRCVPISNHLYFYWYRQILGQKVEFLVSFYNNEISEKSEIFDDQFSVERPDGSNFTLKIRSTKLEDSAMYFCASRRKNRGRSPYEQYFGPGTRLTVT.